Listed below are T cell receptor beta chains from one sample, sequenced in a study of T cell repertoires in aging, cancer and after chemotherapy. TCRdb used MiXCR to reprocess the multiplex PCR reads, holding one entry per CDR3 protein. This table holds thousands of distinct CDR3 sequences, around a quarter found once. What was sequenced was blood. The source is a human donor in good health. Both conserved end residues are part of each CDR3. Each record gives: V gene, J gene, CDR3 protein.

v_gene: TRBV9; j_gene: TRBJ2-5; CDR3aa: CASSPRDRGSQETQYF
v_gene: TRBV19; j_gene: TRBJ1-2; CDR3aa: CASSLRRDRSDGYTF
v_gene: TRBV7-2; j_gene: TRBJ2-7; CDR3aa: CASSLSHEQYF
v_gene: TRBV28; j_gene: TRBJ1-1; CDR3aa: CASSHNPMGHWWTEAFF
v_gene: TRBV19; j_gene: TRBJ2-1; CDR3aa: CASKRGLAEYNEQFF
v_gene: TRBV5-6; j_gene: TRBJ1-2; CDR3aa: CASSLDSDYGYTF
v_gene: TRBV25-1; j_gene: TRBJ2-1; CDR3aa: CASSWGYNEQFF
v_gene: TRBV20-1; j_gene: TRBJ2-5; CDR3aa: CSARGTSGVETQYF
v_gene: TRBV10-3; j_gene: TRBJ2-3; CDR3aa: CAISKSLAGVTDTQYF
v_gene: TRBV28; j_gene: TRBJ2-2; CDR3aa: CASSPGHTAGELFF
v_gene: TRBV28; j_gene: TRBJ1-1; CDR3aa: CASSSGTRRLNTEAFF
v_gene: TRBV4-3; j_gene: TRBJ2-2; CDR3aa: CASSSGQGSSGELFF
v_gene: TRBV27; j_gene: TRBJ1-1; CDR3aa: CASSLSPSAEAFF
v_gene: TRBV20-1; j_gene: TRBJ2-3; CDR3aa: CSARVGWGGTDTQYF
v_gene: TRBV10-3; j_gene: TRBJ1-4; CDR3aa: CAISEDRLLNEKLFF
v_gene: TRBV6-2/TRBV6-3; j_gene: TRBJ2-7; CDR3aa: CASKPPAGGEQYF
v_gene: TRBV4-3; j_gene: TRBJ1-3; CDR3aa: CASSQDPGNVPGNTIYF
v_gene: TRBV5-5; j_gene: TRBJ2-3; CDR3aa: CASSLAHGQENTQYF
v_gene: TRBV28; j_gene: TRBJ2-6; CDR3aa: CASRPTGTATSGANVLTF
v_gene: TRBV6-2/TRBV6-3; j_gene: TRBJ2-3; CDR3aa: CASSYIRGAGSMNTQYF
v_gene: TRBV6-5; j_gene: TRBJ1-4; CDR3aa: CASSPRGGEKLFF
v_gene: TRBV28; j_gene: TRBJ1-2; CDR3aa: CASSPASYGYTF
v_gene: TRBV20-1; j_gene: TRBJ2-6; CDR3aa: CSGEGSGANVLTF
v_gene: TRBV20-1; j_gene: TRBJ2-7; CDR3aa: CSARVELAGGPPSYEQYF
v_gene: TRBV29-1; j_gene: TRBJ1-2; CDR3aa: CSVEDWDTSNYGYTF
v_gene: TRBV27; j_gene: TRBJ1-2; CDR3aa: CASSSDSRGGYTF
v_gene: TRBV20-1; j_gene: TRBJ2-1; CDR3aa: CSARTGGHEQFF
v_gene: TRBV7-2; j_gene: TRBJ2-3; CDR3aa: CASSPRGGLAGVDTQYF
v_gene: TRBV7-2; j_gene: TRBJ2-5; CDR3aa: CASSPARGSQETQYF
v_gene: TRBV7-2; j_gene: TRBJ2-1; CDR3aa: CASSGTPSSEQFF
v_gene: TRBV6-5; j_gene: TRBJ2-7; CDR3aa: CASSLGAGGTREQYF
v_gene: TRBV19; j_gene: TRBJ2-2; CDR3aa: CASRWGTASGLAGGGRTGELFF
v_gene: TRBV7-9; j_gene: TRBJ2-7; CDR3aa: CARSLVLRGDYNEQYF
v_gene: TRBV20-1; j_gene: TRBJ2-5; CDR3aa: CSARRPSKSQYF
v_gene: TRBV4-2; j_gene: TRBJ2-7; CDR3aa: CASSQDYGASSYEQYF
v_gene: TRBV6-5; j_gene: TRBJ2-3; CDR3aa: CASSYSSGVSTDTQYF
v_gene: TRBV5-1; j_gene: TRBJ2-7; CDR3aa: CASKTEIGTYEQYF
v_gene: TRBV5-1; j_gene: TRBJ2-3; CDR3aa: CASSLVSGQGWMPDTQYF
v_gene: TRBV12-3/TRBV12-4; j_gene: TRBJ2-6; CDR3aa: CASSGVGPVSSGANVLTF